Shown below are 27 T cell receptor beta chains from a single sample sequenced in a study of early T cells in non-severe SARS-CoV-2 infection. TCRdb re-derived calls from the 5' RACE reads in MiXCR, one entry per CDR3 protein. In the table there are tens of thousands of distinct CDR3 sequences, approximately 10% of which are singletons. The sample in question was whole blood, obtained at baseline. The receptors stem from an adult who was a healthcare worker with PCR-confirmed SARS-CoV-2 infection or an uninfected control (not recorded which).

Here the CDR3 reads CASSQEALLNTGELFF. The CDR3 DNA is TGCGCCAGCAGCCAAGAGGCACTCTTGAACACCGGGGAGCTGTTTTTT. The chain couples TRBV4-3 to TRBJ2-2; D call uncertain. CDR1 is LGHNA, CDR2 YSLEER, per germline. The ends were cut back, 0 bases at V and 1 base at J, with 9 bases in the middle. The CDR3 has 16 residues.

The V gene is TRBV5-1, the J gene TRBJ1-1; TRBD1 might be the D (5 bases). CDR3 length: 14 residues. Trimming left V 4 bases short and J 3 bases short, with 13 bases between. CDR1 is SGHRS and CDR2 is YFSETQ in the germline V gene. The CDR3 here is CASSPGMGDTEAFF. CDR3 coding DNA: TGCGCCAGCAGCCCCGGGATGGGGGACACTGAAGCTTTCTTT.

This clonotype was seen repeatedly, ten times or more. The chain uses TRBV6-8 and TRBJ1-2; the match to TRBD1 covers 11 bases. The junction had 9 bases not matched to a gene; V was cut back by 6 bases and J by 6 bases. The CDR3 runs to 15 residues. Per the germline V gene, CDR1 is MNHGY and CDR2 is SAAAGT. The chain's CDR3 is CASSPGTGGPDGYTF. As DNA, the CDR3 is TGTGCCAGCAGCCCCGGGACAGGGGGGCCCGATGGCTACACCTTC.

The gene calls are TRBV29-1 and TRBJ1-2, with D tentatively TRBD1 (6 bases). CDR1 is SQVTM and CDR2 is ANQGSEA in the germline V gene. This CDR3 contains 13 residues. CDR3: CSAVRGNNYGYTF. The CDR3, as DNA: TGCTCAGCGGTCAGGGGAAATAACTATGGCTACACCTTC.

In this sample, this clonotype turned up a few times. The V call is TRBV7-9, the J call TRBJ2-3, with D uncertain. V gave up 3 bases and J gave up 3 bases, with 7 bases separating them. The CDR3 runs to 13 residues. Germline CDR1 and CDR2: SEHNR and FQNEAQ (reference sequence). CDR3 bases: TGTGCCAGCAGCTTTCGACCGACAGATACGCAGTATTTT. Translation: CASSFRPTDTQYF. Drawing the rest from reference TRBV7-9 and TRBJ2-3, the complete variable domain is DTGVSQNPRHKITKRGQNVTFRCDPISEHNRLYWYRQTLGQGPEFLTYFQNEAQLEKSRLLSDRFSAERPKGSFSTLEIQRTEQGDSAMYLCASSFRPTDTQYFGPGTRLTVL.

As DNA, the CDR3 is TGTGCCAGTGGGGAGACAGACCAAGAGACCCAGTACTTC. Translating it yields CASGETDQETQYF. The genes are TRBV19 and TRBJ2-5; perhaps D is TRBD1 or TRBD2 (5 bases each). Trimming removed 8 bases from V and 0 bases from J, with 10 bases in between. The CDR3 runs 13 residues. The germline gives CDR1 LNHDA, CDR2 SQIVND (reference sequence).

The chain is built from TRBV2 and TRBJ2-2; 7 bases are shared with TRBD2. Germline V gene lookup returns CDR1 SNHLY and CDR2 FYNNEI. The ends lost 4 bases at V and 5 bases at J; junction bases unmatched: 4. The CDR3 covers 14 residues. CDR3 coding DNA: TGTGCCAGCAGTGTGGGACTACGGACCGGGGAGCTGTTTTTT. Protein sequence: CASSVGLRTGELFF.

This chain connects TRBV7-9 to TRBJ2-7, with a weak D call TRBD1 (6 bases). With 4 bases removed from V and 5 bases from J, the gap between germline ends came to 12 bases. Germline CDR1 reads SEHNR; CDR2 reads FQNEAQ (reference sequence). The CDR3 length is 13 residues. Written as DNA, the CDR3 is TGTGCCAGCAGCTATACAGGGTCTCACGAGCAGTACTTC. It yields the protein CASSYTGSHEQYF.

The V call is TRBV10-3, the J call TRBJ2-1; D call uncertain. Trimming took 3 bases from V and 6 from J, leaving 3 bases between them. CDR3 length: 11 residues. Germline V gene data show CDR1 as ENHRY and CDR2 as SYGVKD. This chain's CDR3 is CAISDTNEQFF. The CDR3 region has the DNA TGTGCCATCAGTGATACCAATGAGCAGTTCTTC.

The sample holds a few counts of this clonotype. This sequence joins TRBV18 and TRBJ2-7, with 9 positions matching TRBD1. With 8 bases clipped from V and 6 bases from J, the junction kept 11 bases outside the gene matches. Germline V gene data show CDR1 as KGHSH and CDR2 as LQKENI. This CDR3 is built from 14 residues. This chain's CDR3 is CASTTGTGNGEQYF. As DNA, the CDR3 is TGTGCCAGCACGACCGGGACAGGGAATGGCGAGCAGTACTTC.

In this sample, this clonotype turned up a few times. The chain joins TRBV6-2 or TRBV6-3 to TRBJ1-1; D unresolved. The germline CDR1 and CDR2 sequences are MNHEY and SVGEGT. The V end was cut by 3 bases, the J end by 1 base, with 12 bases between. The CDR3 covers 15 residues. The CDR3 loop reads CASSYSQVGNTEAFF. DNA for the CDR3: TGTGCCAGCAGTTATAGCCAAGTGGGGAACACTGAAGCTTTCTTT.

V usage is TRBV7-9 and J usage is TRBJ2-2; no firm D call. Trimming removed 6 bases at V and 0 bases at J, with 8 bases between. The germline gives CDR1 SEHNR, CDR2 FQNEAQ (reference sequence). The CDR3 spans 14 residues. CDR3 sequence (DNA): TGTGCCAGCAGGACGACCGCGAACACCGGGGAGCTGTTTTTT. It yields the protein CASRTTANTGELFF.

The rearrangement joins TRBV12-3 or TRBV12-4 to TRBJ1-5; D remains unclear. This CDR3 comprises 14 residues. Trimming left V 7 bases short and J 3 bases short, with 13 bases between. The CDR3 protein is CASTIKGSNQPQHF. Here the CDR3 DNA reads TGTGCCAGCACCATTAAGGGATCCAATCAGCCCCAGCATTTT.

In this sample, this clonotype turned up a few times. The V gene is TRBV14, the J gene TRBJ2-2, with 8 bases fitting TRBD1. The CDR3 is 15 residues long. V dropped 4 bases and J dropped 7; count of bases not matched to a gene: 8. Germline CDR1 is SGHDN and CDR2 is FVKESK. CDR3: CASSLRRQGSGELFF. The CDR3 region has the DNA TGTGCCAGCAGCCTCAGACGACAGGGGAGCGGGGAGCTGTTTTTT.

This clonotype was seen only once. The chain has TRBV12-3 or TRBV12-4 and TRBJ1-3; the D gene is possibly TRBD1 (6 bases). This CDR3 is built from 15 residues. Trimming removed 6 bases from V and 0 bases from J, with 12 bases in between. The CDR3 spells CASRSDRNSGNTIYF. The CDR3 coding sequence is TGTGCCAGCAGATCCGACAGGAACTCTGGAAACACCATATATTTT.

This clonotype has just a few counts. The chain's CDR3 is CASSVSRTGVTQYF. The CDR3 DNA reads as TGCGCCAGCAGTGTCTCCAGGACGGGCGTTACGCAGTATTTT. V and J are TRBV10-1 and TRBJ2-3, with D hard to call. The CDR3 loop spans 14 amino acids. CDR1 and CDR2 from the germline V gene are WNHNN and SYGVQD (reference sequence). V was clipped by 4 bases and J by 8 bases, with 16 bases between them.

This clonotype was picked up one time. The V call is TRBV11-2, the J call TRBJ2-1; unclear D gene. The CDR3 is made up of 13 amino acids. V was clipped by 2 bases and J by 0 bases, with 2 bases between them. Germline V lookup: CDR1 SGHAT, CDR2 FQNNGV. CDR3 nucleotide sequence: TGTGCCAGCAGCTTACACTCCTACAATGAGCAGTTCTTC. Amino acids: CASSLHSYNEQFF.

This clonotype has only a few counts. The chain carries TRBV6-1 and TRBJ1-2, with D possibly being TRBD1 (6 bases). The germline CDR1 and CDR2 sequences are MNHNS and SASEGT. CDR3 length: 14 amino acids. With 2 bases removed from V and 8 bases from J, the gap between germline ends came to 15 bases. CDR3 protein: CASSEQGRRMGYTF. The CDR3, as DNA: TGTGCCAGCAGTGAACAGGGGAGGAGAATGGGCTACACCTTC.

V is TRBV12-5 and J is TRBJ1-1, with D uncertain. V was trimmed by 2 bases and J by 2 bases, leaving 0 bases between them. The CDR3 is made up of 11 amino acids. Germline V gives CDR1 LGHNT, CDR2 FRNRAP. CDR3 residues: CASGLNTEAFF. The DNA of the CDR3 is TGTGCTAGTGGTTTGAACACTGAAGCTTTCTTT. Full variable domain (missing parts from reference TRBV12-5 and TRBJ1-1): DARVTQTPRHKVTEMGQEVTMRCQPILGHNTVFWYRQTMMQGLELLAYFRNRAPLDDSGMPKDRFSAEMPDATLATLKIQPSEPRDSAVYFCASGLNTEAFFGQGTRLTVV.

This clonotype was detected a few times. The CDR3 bases are TGCGCCAGCCGTTGGGGGTTCGGCTACGAGCAGTACTTC. Its protein product is CASRWGFGYEQYF. This chain connects TRBV10-2 to TRBJ2-7; tentatively, D is TRBD1 or TRBD2 (5 bases each). V lost 8 bases to trimming and J lost 3 bases, with 14 bases between them. This CDR3 comprises 13 residues. Germline V gene sequence: CDR1 WSHSY, CDR2 SAAADI.

This clonotype has ten or more counts. The chain links TRBV11-2 to TRBJ2-1; D is ambiguous. CDR3 length: 11 amino acids. V shed 3 bases and J shed 13 bases, with 10 bases lying between them. Germline assignment: CDR1 SGHAT and CDR2 FQNNGV. CDR3 nucleotide sequence: TGTGCCAGCAGCTTGAGCCAACCCCAGTTCTTC. Translation gives CASSLSQPQFF.

This rearrangement joins TRBV11-2 to TRBJ1-1, with TRBD1 matching over 8 bases. Trimming removed 2 bases from V and 5 bases from J; junction bases left unmatched: 7. Germline loops: CDR1 SGHAT, CDR2 FQNNGV. The CDR3 contains 15 residues. Here the CDR3 reads CASSLQGAVQTEAFF. The CDR3 DNA follows: TGTGCCAGCAGCTTACAGGGGGCAGTTCAGACTGAAGCTTTCTTT.

This chain joins TRBV28 and TRBJ1-1; TRBD1 might be the D (5 bases). CDR1 is MDHEN and CDR2 is SYDVKM in the germline V gene. There are 14 residues in the CDR3. The V gene lost 8 bases and the J gene lost 1 base, with 14 bases spanning the gap. The CDR3 reads CASQGGAGNTEAFF. As DNA, the CDR3 is TGTGCCAGCCAGGGAGGGGCGGGGAACACTGAAGCTTTCTTT.

The V and J genes are TRBV7-2 and TRBJ2-1, with a tentative D call TRBD1 (6 bases). Per the germline V gene, CDR1 is SGHTA and CDR2 is FQGNSA. The V end was cut by 5 bases, the J end by 4 bases, with 9 bases between. The CDR3 is 13 amino acids. CDR3 residues: CASSTGSYNEQFF. The DNA of the CDR3 is TGTGCCAGCAGCACAGGGTCATACAATGAGCAGTTCTTC.

This clonotype has a handful of counts. This chain connects TRBV19 to TRBJ2-1, with D unclear. CDR1 LNHDA and CDR2 SQIVND come from the germline V gene (reference sequence). This CDR3 comprises 14 residues. V was clipped by 3 bases and J by 5 bases, with 11 bases between them. DNA of the CDR3: TGTGCCAGTAGTATTCGGGTACAGAACAATGAGCAGTTCTTC. This gives the protein CASSIRVQNNEQFF.

V and J are TRBV7-3 and TRBJ2-5; TRBD2 might be the D (6 bases). CDR1 is SGHTA and CDR2 is FQGTGA in the germline V gene. The CDR3 consists of 13 residues. Trimming removed 3 bases from V and 5 bases from J, with 10 bases in between. The CDR3, as DNA: TGTGCCAGCAGCTTCGGGAGTTCGGAGACCCAGTACTTC. Its translation is CASSFGSSETQYF.

The rearrangement joins TRBV29-1 to TRBJ1-2, with D possibly being TRBD1 (5 bases). Germline V gives CDR1 SQVTM, CDR2 ANQGSEA. This CDR3 spans 13 amino acids. V was pared by 2 bases and J by 4 bases, with 11 bases between. Here the CDR3 DNA reads TGCAGCGTTGAAAGGGACTCCCTCTATGGCTACACCTTC. Translating it yields CSVERDSLYGYTF.